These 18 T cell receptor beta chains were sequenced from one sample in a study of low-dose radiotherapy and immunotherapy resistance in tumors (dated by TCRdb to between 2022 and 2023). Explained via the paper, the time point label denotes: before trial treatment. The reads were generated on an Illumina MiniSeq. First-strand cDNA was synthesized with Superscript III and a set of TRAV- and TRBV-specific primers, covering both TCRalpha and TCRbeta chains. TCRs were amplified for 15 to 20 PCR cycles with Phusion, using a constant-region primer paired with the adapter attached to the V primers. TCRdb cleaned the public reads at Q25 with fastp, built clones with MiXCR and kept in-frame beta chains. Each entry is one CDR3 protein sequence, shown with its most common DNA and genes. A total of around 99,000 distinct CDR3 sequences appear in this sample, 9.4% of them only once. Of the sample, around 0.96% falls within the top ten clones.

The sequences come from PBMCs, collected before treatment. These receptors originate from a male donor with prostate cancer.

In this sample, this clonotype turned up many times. CDR3 DNA sequence: TGTGCCAGCAGCTTGCACTTGAGCTCCTACAATGAGCAGTTCTTC. Protein product: CASSLHLSSYNEQFF. The chain carries TRBV7-2 and TRBJ2-1; D is uncertain. The ends were cut back, 3 bases at V and 0 bases at J, with 9 bases in the middle. The CDR3 covers 15 residues. The germline V gene has CDR1 SGHTA and CDR2 FQGNSA.

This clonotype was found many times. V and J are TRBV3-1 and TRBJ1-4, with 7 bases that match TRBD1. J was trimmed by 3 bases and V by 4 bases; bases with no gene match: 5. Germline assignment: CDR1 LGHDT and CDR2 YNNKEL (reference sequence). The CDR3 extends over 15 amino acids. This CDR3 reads CASSPRDSSNEKLFF. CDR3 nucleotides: TGTGCCAGCAGCCCTAGGGACAGTTCTAATGAAAAACTGTTTTTT.

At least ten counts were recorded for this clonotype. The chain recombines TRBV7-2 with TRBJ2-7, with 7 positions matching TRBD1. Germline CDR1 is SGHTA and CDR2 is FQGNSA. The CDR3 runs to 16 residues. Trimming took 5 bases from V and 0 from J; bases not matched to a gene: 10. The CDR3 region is CASSQRGGRNSYEQYF. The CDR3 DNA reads TGTGCCAGCAGCCAGAGAGGGGGCCGGAACTCCTACGAGCAGTACTTC.

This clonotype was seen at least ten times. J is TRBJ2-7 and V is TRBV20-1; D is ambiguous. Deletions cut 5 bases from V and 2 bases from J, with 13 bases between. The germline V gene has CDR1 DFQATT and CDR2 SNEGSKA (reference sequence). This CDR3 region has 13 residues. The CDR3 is CSASPWAPYEQYF. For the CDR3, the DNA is TGCAGTGCTTCCCCCTGGGCCCCCTACGAGCAGTACTTC.

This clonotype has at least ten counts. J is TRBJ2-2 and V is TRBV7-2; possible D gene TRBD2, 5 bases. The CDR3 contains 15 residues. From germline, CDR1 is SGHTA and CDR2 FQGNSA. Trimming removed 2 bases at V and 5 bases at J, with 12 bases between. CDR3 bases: TGTGCCAGCAGCTTATTTCCGGGATGGACCGGGGAGCTGTTTTTT. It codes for CASSLFPGWTGELFF.

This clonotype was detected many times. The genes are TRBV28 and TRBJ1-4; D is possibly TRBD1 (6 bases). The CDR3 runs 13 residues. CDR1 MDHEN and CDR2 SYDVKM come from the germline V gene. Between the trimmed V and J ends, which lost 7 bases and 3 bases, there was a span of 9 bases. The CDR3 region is CASIGQSNEKLFF. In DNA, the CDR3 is TGTGCCAGCATCGGACAGTCTAATGAAAAACTGTTTTTT.

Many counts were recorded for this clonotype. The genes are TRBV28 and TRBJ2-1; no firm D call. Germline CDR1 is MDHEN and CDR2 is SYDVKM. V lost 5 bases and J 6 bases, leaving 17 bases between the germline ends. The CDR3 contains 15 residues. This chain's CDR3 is CASSTAFERLNEQFF. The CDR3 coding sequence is TGTGCCAGCAGTACCGCCTTTGAGCGCCTCAATGAGCAGTTCTTC.

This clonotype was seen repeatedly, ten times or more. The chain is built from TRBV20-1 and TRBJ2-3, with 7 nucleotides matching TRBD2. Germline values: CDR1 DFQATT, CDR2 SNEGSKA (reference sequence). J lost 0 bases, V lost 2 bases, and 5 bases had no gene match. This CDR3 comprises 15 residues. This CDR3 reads CSARFPSGSTDTQYF. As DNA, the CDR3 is TGCAGTGCTAGATTCCCTAGCGGTAGCACAGATACGCAGTATTTT.

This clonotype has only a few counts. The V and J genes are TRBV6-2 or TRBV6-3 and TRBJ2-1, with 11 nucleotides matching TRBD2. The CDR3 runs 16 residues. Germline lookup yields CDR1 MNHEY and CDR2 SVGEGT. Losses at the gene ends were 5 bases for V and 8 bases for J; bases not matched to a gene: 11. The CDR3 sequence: CASSLYSGRAMDEQFF. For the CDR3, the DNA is TGTGCCAGCAGTCTCTATAGCGGGAGGGCGATGGATGAGCAGTTCTTC.

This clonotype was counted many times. This CDR3 reads CASSYSRQAVETQYF. CDR3 in DNA: TGTGCCAGCAGTTACTCGCGGCAGGCGGTGGAGACCCAGTACTTC. The genes are TRBV6-5 and TRBJ2-5, with D hard to call. This CDR3 comprises 15 residues. Germline CDR1 reads MNHEY; CDR2 reads SVGAGI. V shed 0 bases and J shed 5 bases, with 13 bases lying between them.

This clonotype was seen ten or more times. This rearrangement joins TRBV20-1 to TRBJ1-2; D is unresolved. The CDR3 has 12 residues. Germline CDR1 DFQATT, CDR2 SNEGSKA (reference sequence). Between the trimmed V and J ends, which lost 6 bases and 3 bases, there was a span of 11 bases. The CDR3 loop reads CSAYSGDYGYTF. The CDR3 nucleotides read TGCAGTGCCTATTCCGGGGACTATGGCTACACCTTC.

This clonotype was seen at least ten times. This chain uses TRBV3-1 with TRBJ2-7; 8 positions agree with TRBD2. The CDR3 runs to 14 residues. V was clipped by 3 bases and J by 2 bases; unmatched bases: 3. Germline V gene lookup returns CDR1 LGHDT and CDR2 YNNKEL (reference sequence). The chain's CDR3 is CASSHEAGAYEQYF. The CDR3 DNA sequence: TGTGCCAGCAGCCACGAAGCGGGAGCCTACGAGCAGTACTTC.

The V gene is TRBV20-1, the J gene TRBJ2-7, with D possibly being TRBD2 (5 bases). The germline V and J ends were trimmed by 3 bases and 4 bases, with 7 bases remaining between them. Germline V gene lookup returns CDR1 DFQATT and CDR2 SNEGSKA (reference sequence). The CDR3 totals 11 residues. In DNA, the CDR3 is TGCAGTGCTAGCGGACTGTACGAGCAGTACTTC. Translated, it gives CSASGLYEQYF.

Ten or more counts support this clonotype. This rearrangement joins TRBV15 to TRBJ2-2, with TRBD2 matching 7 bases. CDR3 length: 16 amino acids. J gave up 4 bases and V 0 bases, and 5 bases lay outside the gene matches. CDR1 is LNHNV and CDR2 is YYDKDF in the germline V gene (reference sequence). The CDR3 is CATSRDYQRGTGELFF. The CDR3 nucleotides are TGTGCCACCAGCAGAGATTACCAGCGGGGCACCGGGGAGCTGTTTTTT.

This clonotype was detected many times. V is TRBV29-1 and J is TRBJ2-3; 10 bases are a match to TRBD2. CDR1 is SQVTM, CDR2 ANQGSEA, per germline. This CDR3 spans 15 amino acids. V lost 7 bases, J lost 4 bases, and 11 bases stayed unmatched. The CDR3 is CSANSGRPTADTQYF. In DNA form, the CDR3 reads TGCAGCGCGAATAGCGGGAGGCCTACTGCAGATACGCAGTATTTT.

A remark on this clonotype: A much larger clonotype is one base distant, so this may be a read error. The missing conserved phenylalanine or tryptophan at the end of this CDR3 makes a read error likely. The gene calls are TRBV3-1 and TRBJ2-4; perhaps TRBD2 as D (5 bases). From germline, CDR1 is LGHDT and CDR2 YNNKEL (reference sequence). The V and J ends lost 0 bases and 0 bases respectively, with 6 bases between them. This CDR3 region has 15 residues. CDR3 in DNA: TGTGCCAGCAGCCAAGACGGGATAGCCAAAAACATTCAGTACTCC. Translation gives CASSQDGIAKNIQYS.

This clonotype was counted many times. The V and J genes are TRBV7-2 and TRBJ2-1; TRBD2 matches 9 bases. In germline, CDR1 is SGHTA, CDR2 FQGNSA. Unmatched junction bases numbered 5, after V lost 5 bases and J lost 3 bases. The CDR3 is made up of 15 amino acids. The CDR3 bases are TGTGCCAGCAGCATATTTAGCGGGGGCTACAATGAGCAGTTCTTC. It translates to CASSIFSGGYNEQFF. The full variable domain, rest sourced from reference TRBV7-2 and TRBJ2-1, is GAGVSQSPSNKVTEKGKDVELRCDPISGHTALYWYRQSLGQGLEFLIYFQGNSAPDKSGLPSDRFSAERTGGSVSTLTIQRTQQEDSAVYLCASSIFSGGYNEQFFGPGTRLTVL.

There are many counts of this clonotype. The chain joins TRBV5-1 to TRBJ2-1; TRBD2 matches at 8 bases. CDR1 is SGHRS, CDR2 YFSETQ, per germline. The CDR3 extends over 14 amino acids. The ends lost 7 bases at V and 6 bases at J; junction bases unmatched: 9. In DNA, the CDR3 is TGCGCCAGCCGCCCAAGCAGCGGGAGCAATGAGCAGTTCTTC. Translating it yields CASRPSSGSNEQFF.